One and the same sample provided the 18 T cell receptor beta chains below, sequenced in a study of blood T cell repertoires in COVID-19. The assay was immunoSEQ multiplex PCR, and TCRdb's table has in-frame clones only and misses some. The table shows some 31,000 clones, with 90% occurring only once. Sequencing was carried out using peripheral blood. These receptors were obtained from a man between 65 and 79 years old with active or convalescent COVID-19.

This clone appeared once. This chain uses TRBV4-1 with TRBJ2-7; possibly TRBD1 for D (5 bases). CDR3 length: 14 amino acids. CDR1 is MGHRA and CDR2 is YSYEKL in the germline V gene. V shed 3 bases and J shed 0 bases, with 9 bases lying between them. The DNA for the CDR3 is TGCGCCAGCAGCCACCCTGACAGCTCCTACGAGCAGTACTTC. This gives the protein CASSHPDSSYEQYF.

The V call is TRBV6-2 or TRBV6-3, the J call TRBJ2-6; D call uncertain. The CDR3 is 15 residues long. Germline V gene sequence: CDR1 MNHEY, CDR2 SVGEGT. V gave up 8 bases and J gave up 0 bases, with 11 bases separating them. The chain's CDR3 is CASGLRHSGANVLTF. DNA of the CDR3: TGTGCCAGCGGCCTAAGACACTCTGGGGCCAACGTCCTGACTTTC.

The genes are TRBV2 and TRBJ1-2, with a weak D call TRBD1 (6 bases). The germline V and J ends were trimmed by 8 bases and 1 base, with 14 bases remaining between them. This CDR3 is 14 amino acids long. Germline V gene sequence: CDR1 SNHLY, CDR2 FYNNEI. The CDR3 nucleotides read TGTGCCAGCCCCAGGGGAGGGGGTAACTATGGCTACACCTTC. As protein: CASPRGGGNYGYTF. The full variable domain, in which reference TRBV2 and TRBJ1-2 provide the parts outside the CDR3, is EPEVTQTPSHQVTQMGQEVILRCVPISNHLYFYWYRQILGQKVEFLVSFYNNEISEKSEIFDDQFSVERPDGSNFTLKIRSTKLEDSAMYFCASPRGGGNYGYTFGSGTRLTVV.

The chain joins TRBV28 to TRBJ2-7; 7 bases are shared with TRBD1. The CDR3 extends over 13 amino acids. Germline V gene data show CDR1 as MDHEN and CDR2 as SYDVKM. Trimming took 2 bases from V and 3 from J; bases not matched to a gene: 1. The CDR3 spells CASSLRQGYEQYF. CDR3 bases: TGTGCCAGCAGTTTACGACAGGGCTACGAGCAGTACTTC.

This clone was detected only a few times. CDR3 residues: CASSLVLTGELFF. The CDR3 DNA reads as TGTGCCAGCAGCTTAGTCTTGACCGGGGAGCTGTTTTTT. The genes are TRBV11-3 and TRBJ2-2; no reliable D call. In germline, CDR1 is SGHNT, CDR2 YENEEA. The length of the CDR3 is 13 residues. Trimming removed 1 base from V and 5 bases from J, with 5 bases in between.

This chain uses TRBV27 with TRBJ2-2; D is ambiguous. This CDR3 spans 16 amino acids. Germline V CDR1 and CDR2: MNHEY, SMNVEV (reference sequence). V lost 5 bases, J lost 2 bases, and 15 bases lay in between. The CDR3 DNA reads TGTGCCAGCAGTACGCTGCGACAAGATAACACCGGGGAGCTGTTTTTT. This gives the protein CASSTLRQDNTGELFF.

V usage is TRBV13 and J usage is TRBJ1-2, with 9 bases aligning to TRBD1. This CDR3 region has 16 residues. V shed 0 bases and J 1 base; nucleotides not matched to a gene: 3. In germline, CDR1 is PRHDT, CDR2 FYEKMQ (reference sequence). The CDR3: CASSLGQGASNYGYTF. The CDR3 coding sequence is TGTGCCAGCAGCTTAGGACAGGGGGCGAGTAACTATGGCTACACCTTC.

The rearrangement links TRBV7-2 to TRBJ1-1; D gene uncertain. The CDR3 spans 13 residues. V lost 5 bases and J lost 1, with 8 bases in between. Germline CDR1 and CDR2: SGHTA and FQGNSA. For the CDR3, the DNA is TGTGCCAGCAGCACTCAAGAGAACACTGAAGCTTTCTTT. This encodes CASSTQENTEAFF. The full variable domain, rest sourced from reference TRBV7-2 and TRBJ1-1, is GAGVSQSPSNKVTEKGKDVELRCDPISGHTALYWYRQSLGQGLEFLIYFQGNSAPDKSGLPSDRFSAERTGGSVSTLTIQRTQQEDSAVYLCASSTQENTEAFFGQGTRLTVV.

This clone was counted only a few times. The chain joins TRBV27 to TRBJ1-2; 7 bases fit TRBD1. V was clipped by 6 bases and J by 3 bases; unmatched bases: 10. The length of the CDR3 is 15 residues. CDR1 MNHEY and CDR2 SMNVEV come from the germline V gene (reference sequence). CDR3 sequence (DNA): TGTGCCAGCAGATCGACAGGGAGTTTCGACTATGGCTACACCTTC. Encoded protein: CASRSTGSFDYGYTF.

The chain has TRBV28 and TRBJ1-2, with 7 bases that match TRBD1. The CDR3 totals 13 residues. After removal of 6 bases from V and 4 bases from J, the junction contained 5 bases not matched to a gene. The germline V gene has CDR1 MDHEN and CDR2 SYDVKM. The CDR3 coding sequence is TGTGCCAGCAGCCCCGGGACAGTCTATGGCTACACCTTC. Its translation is CASSPGTVYGYTF.

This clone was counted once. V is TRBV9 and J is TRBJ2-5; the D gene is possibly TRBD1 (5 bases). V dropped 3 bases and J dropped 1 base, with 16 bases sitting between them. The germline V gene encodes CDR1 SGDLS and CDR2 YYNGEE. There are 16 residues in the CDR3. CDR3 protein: CASSAVGQPFQETQYF. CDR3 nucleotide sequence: TGTGCCAGCAGCGCAGTAGGACAACCCTTCCAAGAGACCCAGTACTTC.

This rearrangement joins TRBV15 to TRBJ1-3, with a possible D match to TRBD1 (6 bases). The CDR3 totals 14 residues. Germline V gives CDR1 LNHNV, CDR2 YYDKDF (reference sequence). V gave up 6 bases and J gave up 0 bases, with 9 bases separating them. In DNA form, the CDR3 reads TGTGCCACCAGTCGGGACAACTCTGGAAACACCATATATTTT. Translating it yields CATSRDNSGNTIYF. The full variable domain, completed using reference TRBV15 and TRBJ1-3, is DAMVIQNPRYQVTQFGKPVTLSCSQTLNHNVMYWYQQKSSQAPKLLFHYYDKDFNNEADTPDNFQSRRPNTSFCFLDIRSPGLGDTAMYLCATSRDNSGNTIYFGEGSWLTVV.

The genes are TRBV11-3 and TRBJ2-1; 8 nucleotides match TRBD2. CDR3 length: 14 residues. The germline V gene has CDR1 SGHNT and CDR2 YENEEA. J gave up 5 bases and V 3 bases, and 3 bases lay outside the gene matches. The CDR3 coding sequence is TGTGCCAGCAGCTTGGTCGGGGGGGACAATGAGCAGTTCTTC. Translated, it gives CASSLVGGDNEQFF.

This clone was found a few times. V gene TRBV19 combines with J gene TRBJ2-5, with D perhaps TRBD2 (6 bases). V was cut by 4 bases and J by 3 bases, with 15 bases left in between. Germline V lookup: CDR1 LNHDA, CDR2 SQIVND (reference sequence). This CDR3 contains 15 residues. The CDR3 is CASSRTGTQKETQYF. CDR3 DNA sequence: TGTGCCAGTAGTAGGACCGGGACTCAAAAAGAGACCCAGTACTTC. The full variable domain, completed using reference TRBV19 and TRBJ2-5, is DGGITQSPKYLFRKEGQNVTLSCEQNLNHDAMYWYRQDPGQGLRLIYYSQIVNDFQKGDIAEGYSVSREKKESFPLTVTSAQKNPTAFYLCASSRTGTQKETQYFGPGTRLLVL.

The CDR3 DNA follows: TGCGCCAGCAGCTTAGGGGGGGGCACAGATACGCAGTATTTT. Amino acids: CASSLGGGTDTQYF. The chain uses TRBV5-1 and TRBJ2-3, with D perhaps matching TRBD2 (7 bases). There are 14 residues in the CDR3. The germline CDR1 and CDR2 sequences are SGHRS and YFSETQ. Deletions cut 2 bases from V and 1 base from J, with 8 bases between.

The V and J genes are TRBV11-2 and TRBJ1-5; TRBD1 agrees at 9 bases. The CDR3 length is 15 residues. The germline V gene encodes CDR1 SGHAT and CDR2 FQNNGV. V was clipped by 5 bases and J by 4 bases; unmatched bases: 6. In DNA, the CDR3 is TGTGCCAGCAGCGCAGGGACAGGGAGTAATCAGCCCCAGCATTTT. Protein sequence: CASSAGTGSNQPQHF.

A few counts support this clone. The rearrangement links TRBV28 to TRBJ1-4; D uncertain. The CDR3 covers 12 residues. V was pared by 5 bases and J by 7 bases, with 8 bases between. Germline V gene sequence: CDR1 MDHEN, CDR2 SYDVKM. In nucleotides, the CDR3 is TGTGCCAGCAGTACTCCTACTGAAAAACTGTTTTTT. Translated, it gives CASSTPTEKLFF.

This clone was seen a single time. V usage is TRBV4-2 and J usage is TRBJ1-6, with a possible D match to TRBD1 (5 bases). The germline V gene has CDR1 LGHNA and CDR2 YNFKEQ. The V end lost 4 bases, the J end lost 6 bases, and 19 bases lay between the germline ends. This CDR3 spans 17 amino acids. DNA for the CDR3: TGTGCCAGCAGCCCACACGGCCTCCAGGGTAGTAATTCACCCCTCCACTTT. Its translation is CASSPHGLQGSNSPLHF.